This T cell receptor (beta chain) was retrieved from a study of T cells in women clearing cervical HPV infection. Study context: Control women cleared a single incident HPV16 infection within 12 months. Case blood drawn at lesion detection; control blood after infection cleared.

General study findings and limits: TRBV6-7 abundance was lower in cases than controls (roughly 0.12% versus 0.15%).

Concerning this clone itself: Its target is unknown. The read finishes 3 residues shy of the CDR3 end, and the germline J gene is used to complete it.

The protocol was immunoSEQ multiplex PCR, while the TCRdb copy is restricted to in-frame clones and leaves out a portion. This sample contains fewer than 50,000 clones. Germline CDR1 and CDR2: SEHNR and FQNEAQ (reference sequence). This CDR3 comprises 13 residues. V was shortened by 4 bases and J by 4 bases, with 8 bases between the two germline ends. Sequencing input: blood buffy coat. The chain combines TRBV7-9 with TRBJ2-1; the D gene is possibly TRBD2 (6 bases). The sequence was collected from a woman between 18 and 70 years old with a cervical HPV16 infection that either progressed to CIN3+ or cleared (not recorded which). The sequenced part of the CDR3 DNA is TGTGCCAGCAGCTCGGGGGAGTACAATGAG. Residues: CASSSGEYNE. The entire CDR3 protein reads CASSSGEYNEQFF. The full variable domain, rest sourced from reference TRBV7-9 and TRBJ2-1, is DTGVSQNPRHKITKRGQNVTFRCDPISEHNRLYWYRQTLGQGPEFLTYFQNEAQLEKSRLLSDRFSAERPKGSFSTLEIQRTEQGDSAMYLCASSSGEYNEQFFGPGTRLTVL.